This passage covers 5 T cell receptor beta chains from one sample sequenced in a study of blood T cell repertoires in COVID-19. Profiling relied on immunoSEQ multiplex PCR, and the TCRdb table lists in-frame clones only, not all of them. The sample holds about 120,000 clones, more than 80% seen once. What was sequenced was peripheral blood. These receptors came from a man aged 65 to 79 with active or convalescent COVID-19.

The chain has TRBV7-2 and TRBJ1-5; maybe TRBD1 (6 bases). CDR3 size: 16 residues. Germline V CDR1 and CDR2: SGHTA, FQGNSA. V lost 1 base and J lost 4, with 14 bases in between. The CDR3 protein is CASSLGEGRGNQPQHF. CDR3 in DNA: TGTGCCAGCAGCTTAGGGGAGGGCAGGGGAAATCAGCCCCAGCATTTT.

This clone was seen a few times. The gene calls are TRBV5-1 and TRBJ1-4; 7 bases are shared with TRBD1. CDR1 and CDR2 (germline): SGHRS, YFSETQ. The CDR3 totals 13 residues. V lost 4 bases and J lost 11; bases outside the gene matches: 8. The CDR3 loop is CASSPDPGQKLFF. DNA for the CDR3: TGCGCCAGCAGCCCCGATCCGGGACAGAAACTGTTTTTT. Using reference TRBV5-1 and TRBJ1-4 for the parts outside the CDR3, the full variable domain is KAGVTQTPRYLIKTRGQQVTLSCSPISGHRSVSWYQQTPGQGLQFLFEYFSETQRNKGNFPGRFSGRQFSNSRSEMNVSTLELGDSALYLCASSPDPGQKLFFGSGTQLSVL.

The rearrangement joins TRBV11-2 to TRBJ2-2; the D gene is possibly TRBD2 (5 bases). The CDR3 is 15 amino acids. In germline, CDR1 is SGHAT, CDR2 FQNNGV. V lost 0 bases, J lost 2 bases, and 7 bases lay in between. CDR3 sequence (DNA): TGTGCCAGCAGCTTAGACGGGATTAACACCGGGGAGCTGTTTTTT. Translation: CASSLDGINTGELFF.

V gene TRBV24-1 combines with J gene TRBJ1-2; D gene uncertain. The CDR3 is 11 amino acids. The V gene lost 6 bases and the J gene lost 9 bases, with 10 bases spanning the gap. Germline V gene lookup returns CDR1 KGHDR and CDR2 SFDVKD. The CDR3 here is CATSRESSYTF. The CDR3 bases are TGTGCCACCAGTCGAGAGTCAAGCTACACCTTC.

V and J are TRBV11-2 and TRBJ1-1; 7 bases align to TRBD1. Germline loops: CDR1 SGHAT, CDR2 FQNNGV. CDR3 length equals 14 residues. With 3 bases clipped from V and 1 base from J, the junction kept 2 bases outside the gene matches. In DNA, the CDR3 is TGTGCCAGCAGCTTGTGGACAGGGAACACTGAAGCTTTCTTT. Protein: CASSLWTGNTEAFF. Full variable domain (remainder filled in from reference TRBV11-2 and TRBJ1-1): EAGVAQSPRYKIIEKRQSVAFWCNPISGHATLYWYQQILGQGPKLLIQFQNNGVVDDSQLPKDRFSAERLKGVDSTLKIQPAKLEDSAVYLCASSLWTGNTEAFFGQGTRLTVV.